This entry features one T cell receptor (beta chain) sequence. As yet, its antigen is unknown. Unique molecular identifiers were used to barcode this TCRbeta library. In TCRdb, the PCR reads were re-called with MiXCR into one record per CDR3 protein. This sample has fewer than 750,000 distinct CDR3 sequences, with 23% found just once. The sample comes from a study of T-cell reconstitution after alpha-beta-depleted transplantation in children. Whole-study results and caveats: Among T cells one year after transplant, newly produced cells accounted for most counts and diversity.

Germline values: CDR1 KGHDR, CDR2 SFDVKD. V lost 0 bases and J 0 bases, leaving 21 bases between the germline ends. The CDR3 has 20 residues. The chain couples TRBV24-1 to TRBJ2-3; D not resolved. The sequence came from a boy younger than two who had a stem cell transplant for acute myeloid leukemia, so the T cells may come from the graft donor. Source: PBMCs, mostly from graft donor cells, taken 360 days after TCRalphabeta/CD19-depleted stem cell transplant. This CDR3 reads CATSDLTGTLALTSTDTQYF. In DNA form, the CDR3 reads TGTGCCACCAGTGATTTGACTGGAACCCTGGCCCTCACTAGCACAGATACGCAGTATTTT.